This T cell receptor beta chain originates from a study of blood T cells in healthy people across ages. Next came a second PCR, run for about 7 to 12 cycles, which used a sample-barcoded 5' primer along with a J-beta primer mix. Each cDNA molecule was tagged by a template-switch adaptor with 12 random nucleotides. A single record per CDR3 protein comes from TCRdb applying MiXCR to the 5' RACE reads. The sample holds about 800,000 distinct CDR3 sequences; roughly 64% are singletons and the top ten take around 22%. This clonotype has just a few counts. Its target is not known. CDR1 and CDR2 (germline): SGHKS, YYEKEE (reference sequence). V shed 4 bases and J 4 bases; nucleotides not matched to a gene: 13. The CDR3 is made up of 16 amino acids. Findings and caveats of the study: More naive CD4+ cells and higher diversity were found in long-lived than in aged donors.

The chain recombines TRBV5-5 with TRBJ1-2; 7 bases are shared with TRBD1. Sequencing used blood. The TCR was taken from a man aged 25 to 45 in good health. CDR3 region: CASSGWGQSVIYGYTF. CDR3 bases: TGTGCCAGCAGCGGGTGGGGACAGTCTGTGATCTATGGCTACACCTTC.